The 26 T cell receptor beta chains listed next were all sequenced from one sample in a study of neurological immune-mediated disorders. The time point here: longitudinal time-point 3. MiXCR, run by TCRdb on the 5' RACE reads, gives a single entry per CDR3 protein. This sample yields around 97,000 distinct CDR3 sequences, of which roughly 10% are seen a single time; about 3% belongs to the top ten. The sample taken for sequencing was PBMCs. These receptors came from a female donor with HTLV-1-associated myelopathy (HAM/TSP).

This clonotype occurred once. A much larger clone is a single base away; this may be a read error. The chain uses TRBV5-1 and TRBJ2-1; 9 bases align to TRBD1. Germline V CDR1 and CDR2: SGHRS, YFSETQ. The CDR3 has 13 amino acids. The CDR3 sequence: CSTSTGGYNEQFF. In DNA form, the CDR3 reads TGCTCCACCTCGACAGGGGGATACAATGAGCAGTTCTTC.

This clonotype was seen at least ten times. The chain recombines TRBV5-1 with TRBJ2-1; 8 bases align to TRBD1. The CDR3 has 15 amino acids. Per the germline V gene, CDR1 is SGHRS and CDR2 is YFSETQ. Germline trimming cut 3 bases from V and 12 bases from J; bases unmatched to any gene: 14. In DNA form, the CDR3 reads TGCGCCAGCAGCTCACAAGAGGGACAGGCAGCGAGGCAGTTCTTC. It yields the protein CASSSQEGQAARQFF.

This clonotype was counted ten times or more. The chain combines TRBV6-5 with TRBJ2-2; D remains ambiguous. The CDR3 runs 15 residues. The germline V gene encodes CDR1 MNHEY and CDR2 SVGAGI. V gave up 6 bases and J gave up 5 bases, with 16 bases separating them. The CDR3 nucleotides are TGTGCCAGCAGCACGAGCCCCCGTAGTACCGGGGAGCTGTTTTTT. It is translated as CASSTSPRSTGELFF.

This clonotype is labeled medium-sized. This chain joins TRBV11-2 and TRBJ1-2; D call uncertain. The CDR3 contains 12 residues. The V end lost 3 bases, the J end lost 5 bases, and 7 bases lay between the germline ends. Germline V gene lookup returns CDR1 SGHAT and CDR2 FQNNGV. The CDR3 nucleotides are TGTGCCAGCAGCTTCCAAGGGTATGGCTACACCTTC. Amino acids: CASSFQGYGYTF. Combining the CDR3 with reference TRBV11-2 and TRBJ1-2 gives the whole variable domain EAGVAQSPRYKIIEKRQSVAFWCNPISGHATLYWYQQILGQGPKLLIQFQNNGVVDDSQLPKDRFSAERLKGVDSTLKIQPAKLEDSAVYLCASSFQGYGYTFGSGTRLTVV.

This clonotype was picked up many times. In DNA, the CDR3 is TGTGCCACCAGTGGGAATGGTCGGGACAGGTGGTACAATGAGCAGTTCTTC. The encoded protein is CATSGNGRDRWYNEQFF. This chain connects TRBV24-1 to TRBJ2-1; 8 nucleotides match TRBD1. The V gene's germline CDR1 is KGHDR and CDR2 SFDVKD. The CDR3 has 17 amino acids. Unmatched junction bases numbered 12, after V lost 5 bases and J lost 4 bases.

This clonotype was seen repeatedly, ten times or more. The J gene is TRBJ2-4, the V gene TRBV20-1; TRBD1 matches at 7 bases. Germline CDR1 and CDR2: DFQATT and SNEGSKA (reference sequence). J gave up 0 bases and V 6 bases, and 8 bases lay outside the gene matches. This CDR3 is 15 amino acids long. The CDR3 loop is CSAGGVVLAKNIQYF. CDR3 in DNA: TGCAGTGCAGGGGGCGTAGTACTAGCCAAAAACATTCAGTACTTC.

This clonotype has ten or more counts. The CDR3 nucleotides are TGCAGCGCCGCACGAGTACGGCAACTGAACACTGAAGCTTTCTTT. Its protein product is CSAARVRQLNTEAFF. V usage is TRBV29-1 and J usage is TRBJ1-1; no definite D call. Germline CDR1 is SQVTM and CDR2 is ANQGSEA. Trimming took 7 bases from V and 0 from J, leaving 18 bases between them. The CDR3 loop spans 15 amino acids.

The table lists this clonotype with many counts. The rearrangement joins TRBV7-2 to TRBJ2-7; possible D gene TRBD1, 6 bases. V shed 1 base and J shed 1 base, with 11 bases lying between them. Germline V lookup: CDR1 SGHTA, CDR2 FQGNSA. CDR3 size: 15 residues. CDR3 sequence reads: CASSLEWDTSYEQYF. The CDR3 nucleotides are TGTGCCAGCAGCTTAGAATGGGACACATCCTACGAGCAGTACTTC.

This clonotype showed up many times. The V call is TRBV20-1, the J call TRBJ2-7; 10 positions agree with TRBD2. This CDR3 has 16 residues. The V segment lost 2 bases and the J segment 7 bases; nucleotides outside the gene matches: 14. Germline V gene data show CDR1 as DFQATT and CDR2 as SNEGSKA (reference sequence). CDR3 region: CSARFQRGGRFGEQYF. The CDR3 DNA is TGCAGTGCTAGATTTCAGCGGGGGGGCCGGTTTGGGGAGCAGTACTTC.

By share, this clonotype ranks as medium-sized. The chain joins TRBV5-5 to TRBJ2-6; D not resolved. The CDR3 contains 16 residues. CDR1 and CDR2 (germline): SGHKS, YYEKEE (reference sequence). The V gene lost 0 bases and the J gene lost 0 bases, with 7 bases spanning the gap. The CDR3 sequence is CASSLGRTSGANVLTF. CDR3 sequence (DNA): TGTGCCAGCAGCTTGGGTCGGACCTCTGGGGCCAACGTCCTGACTTTC.

The table lists this clonotype with many counts. The J gene is TRBJ2-5, the V gene TRBV21-1; the table's D call TRBD2 went unverified against the DNA. TRBV21-1 is termed a pseudogene. This CDR3 comprises 16 residues. CDR3 sequence: CASSKEGAGGPETQYF. The CDR3 DNA reads TGTGCCAGCAGCAAAGAAGGAGCGGGGGGCCCCGAGACCCAGTACTTC.

Many counts were recorded for this clonotype. The chain recombines TRBV9 with TRBJ2-7; 7 bases are a match to TRBD1. CDR3 length: 16 residues. V shed 0 bases and J 2 bases; nucleotides not matched to a gene: 8. Germline CDR1 is SGDLS and CDR2 is YYNGEE. The CDR3 nucleotides read TGTGCCAGCAGCGTAGAACGCTCGGACAGGCCCTACGAGCAGTACTTC. As protein: CASSVERSDRPYEQYF.

The table lists this clonotype with many counts. CDR3 sequence: CASTPRAWNTGELFF. The CDR3, as DNA: TGTGCCAGCACCCCGAGGGCATGGAACACCGGGGAGCTGTTTTTT. The chain couples TRBV28 to TRBJ2-2; TRBD2 is a possible D gene (5 bases). V was cut by 7 bases and J by 1 base, with 13 bases left in between. Germline CDR1 is MDHEN and CDR2 is SYDVKM. CDR3 size: 15 residues.

The chain is built from TRBV20-1 and TRBJ2-5; D is unclear. V lost 6 bases to trimming and J lost 4 bases, with 12 bases between them. The germline CDR1 and CDR2 sequences are DFQATT and SNEGSKA (reference sequence). CDR3 length: 12 residues. CDR3 sequence reads: CSAYGVAETQYF. CDR3 DNA: TGCAGTGCATACGGAGTAGCAGAGACCCAGTACTTC.

This rearrangement joins TRBV20-1 to TRBJ2-1; 9 nucleotides agree with TRBD2. Trimming cost V 4 bases and J 1 base; bases outside gene matches: 8. Per germline, CDR1 DFQATT and CDR2 SNEGSKA (reference sequence). The CDR3 is 16 amino acids. CDR3 sequence: CSAIPHSGGSYNEQFF. The DNA of the CDR3 is TGCAGTGCTATCCCTCATAGCGGGGGATCCTACAATGAGCAGTTCTTC.

This clonotype was seen at least ten times. This chain connects TRBV4-1 to TRBJ2-7, with no clear D. The CDR3 loop spans 12 amino acids. The V gene lost 4 bases and the J gene lost 5 bases, with 9 bases spanning the gap. The germline CDR1 and CDR2 sequences are MGHRA and YSYEKL. CDR3 nucleotides: TGCGCCAGCAGCCTTGAGGCCCACGAGCAGTACTTC. This codes for CASSLEAHEQYF.

This clonotype was detected many times. The gene calls are TRBV21-1 and TRBJ2-2; the table's D call of TRBD1 was not tested on the DNA. TRBV21-1 is described as a pseudogene. The CDR3 totals 18 residues. This CDR3 reads CAPHPRTGGTPNTGELFF. CDR3 bases: TGTGCCCCTCATCCTCGGACAGGGGGAACTCCTAACACCGGGGAGCTGTTTTTT.

This clonotype occurred many times. The rearrangement joins TRBV20-1 to TRBJ2-3; perhaps TRBD2 as D (6 bases). V was clipped by 7 bases and J by 8 bases, with 19 bases between them. The CDR3 has 13 amino acids. Germline CDR1 reads DFQATT; CDR2 reads SNEGSKA (reference sequence). CDR3 in DNA: TGCAGTGGGGTCACAGCGGGTAGGGGTACGCAGTATTTT. This encodes CSGVTAGRGTQYF.

This chain links TRBV5-1 with TRBJ1-5, with 10 positions matching TRBD1. Germline trimming cut 0 bases from V and 5 bases from J; bases unmatched to any gene: 5. The CDR3 contains 16 residues. Germline loops: CDR1 SGHRS, CDR2 YFSETQ. The CDR3 spells CASSLGSGTGDQPQHF. CDR3 DNA: TGCGCCAGCAGCTTGGGATCCGGGACAGGGGATCAGCCCCAGCATTTT.

The table lists this clonotype with many counts. CDR3 bases: TGTGCCAGCTCACCGCTGGACAGTTCAGATACGCAGTATTTT. Protein sequence: CASSPLDSSDTQYF. The rearrangement joins TRBV18 to TRBJ2-3, with D maybe TRBD1 (6 bases). The germline V and J ends were trimmed by 3 bases and 4 bases, with 11 bases remaining between them. This CDR3 is 14 amino acids long. Germline values: CDR1 KGHSH, CDR2 LQKENI.

This clonotype was observed at least ten times. V usage is TRBV9 and J usage is TRBJ1-2, with D perhaps matching TRBD1 (6 bases). The CDR3 contains 16 residues. V was clipped by 6 bases and J by 0 bases, with 18 bases between them. From germline, CDR1 is SGDLS and CDR2 YYNGEE. This CDR3 reads CASTDDGGPANYGYTF. The CDR3 bases are TGTGCCAGCACCGACGACGGGGGCCCAGCTAACTATGGCTACACCTTC.

The V and J genes are TRBV29-1 and TRBJ1-5, with a tentative D call TRBD1 (5 bases). The V end was cut by 4 bases, the J end by 4 bases, with 11 bases between. This CDR3 has 13 residues. Looked up from germline, CDR1 is SQVTM and CDR2 is ANQGSEA. CDR3: CSVARAANQPQHF. CDR3 sequence (DNA): TGCAGCGTTGCCAGGGCAGCGAATCAGCCCCAGCATTTT.

This clonotype was seen many times. The V call is TRBV20-1, the J call TRBJ2-4, with 10 bases lining up with TRBD2. CDR1 and CDR2 (germline): DFQATT, SNEGSKA (reference sequence). This CDR3 contains 17 residues. With 6 bases clipped from V and 3 bases from J, the junction kept 14 bases outside the gene matches. CDR3 in amino acids: CSASPFSGGNFKNIQYF. In nucleotides, the CDR3 is TGCAGTGCCAGCCCCTTTAGCGGGGGGAACTTCAAAAACATTCAGTACTTC.

This clonotype was counted many times. The rearrangement joins TRBV5-1 to TRBJ2-1, with a possible D match to TRBD2 (6 bases). Trimming pared 0 bases from V and 2 bases from J, leaving 12 bases between. CDR1 and CDR2 (germline): SGHRS, YFSETQ. CDR3 length: 16 amino acids. The CDR3 reads CASSLGGTGTYNEQFF. CDR3 nucleotide sequence: TGCGCCAGCAGCTTGGGAGGGACTGGGACCTACAATGAGCAGTTCTTC.

This clonotype showed up just a few times. The chain employs TRBV7-9 and TRBJ1-6; the D gene is possibly TRBD1 (6 bases). Germline V gene sequence: CDR1 SEHNR, CDR2 FQNEAQ (reference sequence). Trimming cost V 4 bases and J 7 bases, with 23 bases left between them. The CDR3 spans 18 residues. Here the CDR3 reads CASSSPPGHGTENSPLHF. CDR3 coding DNA: TGTGCCAGCAGCTCACCGCCGGGACACGGAACCGAAAATTCACCCCTCCACTTT.

This clonotype was counted at least ten times. This rearrangement joins TRBV20-1 to TRBJ2-3, with D unclear. The CDR3 consists of 14 residues. Germline values: CDR1 DFQATT, CDR2 SNEGSKA (reference sequence). V gave up 1 base and J gave up 7 bases, with 15 bases separating them. CDR3 amino acids: CSARGPPPLHTQYF. The CDR3 DNA is TGCAGTGCTAGAGGGCCTCCTCCGCTGCATACGCAGTATTTT.